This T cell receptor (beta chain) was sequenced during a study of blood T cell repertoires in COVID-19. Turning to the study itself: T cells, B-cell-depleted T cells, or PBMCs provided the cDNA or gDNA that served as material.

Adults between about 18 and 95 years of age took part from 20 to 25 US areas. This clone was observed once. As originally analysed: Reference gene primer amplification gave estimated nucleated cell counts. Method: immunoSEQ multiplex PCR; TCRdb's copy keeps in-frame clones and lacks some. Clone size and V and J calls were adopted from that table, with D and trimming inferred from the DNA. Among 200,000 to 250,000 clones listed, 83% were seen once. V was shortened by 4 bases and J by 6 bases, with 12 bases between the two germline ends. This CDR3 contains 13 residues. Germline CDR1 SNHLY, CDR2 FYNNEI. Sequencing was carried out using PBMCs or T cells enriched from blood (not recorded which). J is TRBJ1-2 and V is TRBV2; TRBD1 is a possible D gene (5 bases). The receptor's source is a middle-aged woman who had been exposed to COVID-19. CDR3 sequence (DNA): TGTGCCAGCAGTGTTTCTGGGGCGGATGGCTACACCTTC. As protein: CASSVSGADGYTF.